This entry lists 27 T cell receptor beta chains sequenced from one sample in a study of cytomegalovirus exposure and HLA in healthy donors. Only in-frame clones appear in the TCRdb table, and some are missing; sequencing was by immunoSEQ multiplex PCR. This sample yields roughly 280,000 clones, of which approximately 86% are seen a single time; around 1% belongs to the top ten. The sequenced sample was PBMCs. The receptor set was obtained from a woman aged 18-29 years in good health and CMV-seronegative.

The chain couples TRBV28 to TRBJ1-6; 8 nucleotides align to TRBD1. This CDR3 has 15 residues. V trimming: 2 bases; J trimming: 10 bases; junction bases outside the gene matches: 7. The germline V gene has CDR1 MDHEN and CDR2 SYDVKM. CDR3 in DNA: TGTGCCAGCAGTTTACCCGGACAGGGTCGGTCACCCCTCCACTTT. It encodes CASSLPGQGRSPLHF. The whole variable domain, remainder taken from reference TRBV28 and TRBJ1-6, is DVKVTQSSRYLVKRTGEKVFLECVQDMDHENMFWYRQDPGLGLRLIYFSYDVKMKEKGDIPEGYSVSREKKERFSLILESASTNQTSMYLCASSLPGQGRSPLHFGNGTRLTVT.

J is TRBJ1-1 and V is TRBV29-1; D unclear. V was clipped by 0 bases and J by 11 bases, with 16 bases between them. This CDR3 is 13 amino acids long. Germline V CDR1 and CDR2: SQVTM, ANQGSEA. CDR3 nucleotide sequence: TGCAGCGTTGAAGATTTACAGTCGTTAGGCGCTTTCTTT. Translation gives CSVEDLQSLGAFF.

The chain couples TRBV27 to TRBJ2-1; 8 nucleotides match TRBD1. The length of the CDR3 is 15 residues. V shed 6 bases, J shed 2 bases, and the junction held 6 bases outside the gene matches. Germline CDR1 reads MNHEY; CDR2 reads SMNVEV (reference sequence). CDR3 protein: CASRKEQGAYNEQFF. The CDR3 DNA reads TGTGCCAGCAGAAAGGAACAGGGGGCCTACAATGAGCAGTTCTTC.

V and J are TRBV2 and TRBJ2-1; D is uncertain. V dropped 7 bases and J dropped 3 bases, with 4 bases sitting between them. The germline V gene encodes CDR1 SNHLY and CDR2 FYNNEI. The CDR3 spans 11 residues. CDR3 bases: TGTGCCAGCACCAACTACAATGAGCAGTTCTTC. Amino acid sequence: CASTNYNEQFF.

The chain combines TRBV28 with TRBJ2-7; possibly TRBD2 for D (5 bases). This CDR3 has 15 amino acids. V was shortened by 7 bases and J by 6 bases, with 22 bases between the two germline ends. The germline gives CDR1 MDHEN, CDR2 SYDVKM. CDR3 loop: CASIKPGNEFGEQYF. CDR3 nucleotides: TGTGCCAGCATAAAACCGGGGAACGAGTTTGGCGAGCAGTACTTC.

V usage is TRBV6-4 and J usage is TRBJ1-2; 9 nucleotides line up with TRBD1. The length of the CDR3 is 16 residues. V lost 11 bases and J lost 5; bases outside the gene matches: 18. Germline V gives CDR1 MRHNA, CDR2 SNTAGT. The CDR3 DNA reads as TGTGCCGGTCAAGGGACAGGGCTTATGGGTCGGTATGGCTACACCTTC. It translates to CAGQGTGLMGRYGYTF.

The chain couples TRBV9 to TRBJ2-1, with a weak D call TRBD2 (5 bases). Per the germline V gene, CDR1 is SGDLS and CDR2 is YYNGEE. The CDR3 runs to 17 residues. Trimming cost V 0 bases and J 0 bases, with 13 bases left between them. CDR3 sequence reads: CASSVEVAKSSYNEQFF. In DNA, the CDR3 is TGTGCCAGCAGCGTAGAGGTAGCGAAGAGCTCCTACAATGAGCAGTTCTTC.

This sequence joins TRBV19 and TRBJ2-1; D may be TRBD2 (5 bases). This CDR3 is built from 13 residues. The germline V and J ends were trimmed by 9 bases and 6 bases, with 15 bases remaining between them. From germline, CDR1 is LNHDA and CDR2 SQIVND (reference sequence). CDR3 loop: CASGEPPRNEQFF. The CDR3 DNA reads TGTGCCAGCGGGGAGCCCCCGCGCAATGAGCAGTTCTTC.

The chain joins TRBV9 to TRBJ2-7; TRBD2 is a possible D gene (6 bases). The CDR3 has 16 residues. Germline V gene lookup returns CDR1 SGDLS and CDR2 YYNGEE. Trimming pared 4 bases from V and 0 bases from J, leaving 17 bases between. The CDR3 nucleotides are TGTGCCAGCAGCCCCTGGGGGACTTCCAGCTCCTACGAGCAGTACTTC. Its protein product is CASSPWGTSSSYEQYF.

A single count supports this clone. The J gene is TRBJ1-1, the V gene TRBV13; possible D gene TRBD1, 5 bases. The V gene lost 3 bases and the J gene lost 6 bases, with 20 bases spanning the gap. This CDR3 spans 16 amino acids. CDR1 PRHDT and CDR2 FYEKMQ come from the germline V gene (reference sequence). The CDR3 DNA reads TGTGCCAGCAGCTTTCAGGGAATTGCACTTTTCGCTGAAGCTTTCTTT. It yields the protein CASSFQGIALFAEAFF.

The V gene is TRBV2, the J gene TRBJ2-1; a weak D match, TRBD1 (5 bases). The CDR3 totals 13 residues. The V gene's germline CDR1 is SNHLY and CDR2 FYNNEI. V was shortened by 7 bases and J by 1 base, with 8 bases between the two germline ends. The CDR3 here is CASTRQSYNEQFF. CDR3 in DNA: TGTGCCAGCACAAGACAGTCCTACAATGAGCAGTTCTTC.

This clone was observed a few times. The chain uses TRBV14 and TRBJ2-5; no reliable D call. The CDR3 has 11 amino acids. Germline V gene sequence: CDR1 SGHDN, CDR2 FVKESK. Trimming cost V 1 base and J 7 bases, with 4 bases left between them. The CDR3 nucleotides are TGTGCCAGCAGCCAAGCGGGGACCCAGTACTTC. This encodes CASSQAGTQYF.

J is TRBJ2-7 and V is TRBV13, with TRBD1 identical over 8 bases. The CDR3 has 14 residues. V lost 4 bases to trimming and J lost 3 bases; unmatched junction nucleotides: 5. The germline gives CDR1 PRHDT, CDR2 FYEKMQ (reference sequence). The CDR3 DNA follows: TGTGCCAGCAGCTCCGGACAGGGAGGCTACGAGCAGTACTTC. Amino acids: CASSSGQGGYEQYF.

The V and J genes are TRBV27 and TRBJ1-1; D may be TRBD1 (6 bases). V gave up 5 bases and J gave up 10 bases, with 17 bases separating them. Germline V gives CDR1 MNHEY, CDR2 SMNVEV (reference sequence). The CDR3 runs 13 residues. The CDR3 nucleotides read TGTGCCAGCAGTCTTTCAGGGGTCGGCGGAGCTTTCTTT. This translates into CASSLSGVGGAFF.

The rearrangement links TRBV5-4 to TRBJ2-7, with 7 bases fitting TRBD1. From germline, CDR1 is SGHNT and CDR2 YYREEE (reference sequence). Unmatched junction bases numbered 11, after V lost 4 bases and J lost 4 bases. The CDR3 has 15 residues. The chain's CDR3 is CASSLPEYRGYEQYF. In DNA, the CDR3 is TGTGCCAGCAGCCTACCCGAGTACAGGGGATACGAGCAGTACTTC.

This sequence joins TRBV27 and TRBJ2-1; no clear D. V was shortened by 5 bases and J by 0 bases, with 8 bases between the two germline ends. The germline CDR1 and CDR2 sequences are MNHEY and SMNVEV (reference sequence). CDR3 size: 14 residues. CDR3 in DNA: TGTGCCAGCAGTGGCCCTAGCTCCTACAATGAGCAGTTCTTC. Translation gives CASSGPSSYNEQFF.

The sample holds one count of this clone. J is TRBJ2-3 and V is TRBV6-5; 7 bases map to TRBD1. V lost 2 bases, J lost 2 bases, and 4 bases stayed unmatched. Germline CDR1 and CDR2: MNHEY and SVGAGI. The CDR3 sequence is 15 residues long. The CDR3 DNA follows: TGTGCCAGCAGTTACGACAGGGCCCCCACAGATACGCAGTATTTT. Amino acids: CASSYDRAPTDTQYF.

The rearrangement links TRBV25-1 to TRBJ1-1; 9 bases map to TRBD1. V dropped 5 bases and J dropped 5; count of bases not matched to a gene: 9. The CDR3 length is 15 residues. CDR1 and CDR2 from the germline V gene are MGHDK and SYGVNS. In nucleotides, the CDR3 is TGTGCCAGCAGTCCTGGGACAGGGCGTCGGACTGAAGCTTTCTTT. Translated, it gives CASSPGTGRRTEAFF.

This chain links TRBV11-2 with TRBJ2-7, with D maybe TRBD1 (5 bases). The germline V gene has CDR1 SGHAT and CDR2 FQNNGV. This CDR3 spans 15 amino acids. Trimming took off 3 bases at V and 1 base at J, with 13 bases between the two ends. CDR3 residues: CASSFPWGGSYEQYF. DNA of the CDR3: TGTGCCAGCAGCTTTCCTTGGGGCGGTTCCTACGAGCAGTACTTC. Complete variable domain (other parts from reference TRBV11-2 and TRBJ2-7): EAGVAQSPRYKIIEKRQSVAFWCNPISGHATLYWYQQILGQGPKLLIQFQNNGVVDDSQLPKDRFSAERLKGVDSTLKIQPAKLEDSAVYLCASSFPWGGSYEQYFGPGTRLTVT.

The chain combines TRBV6-4 with TRBJ1-2; 11 bases are shared with TRBD1. This CDR3 has 16 amino acids. The V and J ends lost 2 bases and 5 bases, in that order; junction bases with no gene match: 7. Per the germline V gene, CDR1 is MRHNA and CDR2 is SNTAGT. The CDR3, as DNA: TGTGCCAGCAGTGACCAGGGACAGGGGGAAGGATATGGCTACACCTTC. Amino acids: CASSDQGQGEGYGYTF.

This chain connects TRBV11-3 to TRBJ2-5; D is uncertain. Looked up from germline, CDR1 is SGHNT and CDR2 is YENEEA. V lost 8 bases, J lost 2 bases, and 15 bases lay in between. The CDR3 totals 14 residues. The CDR3 sequence: CASANYIAQETQYF. The CDR3 nucleotides are TGTGCCAGCGCCAACTACATTGCACAAGAGACCCAGTACTTC.

This clone has just one count. This chain joins TRBV15 and TRBJ2-3; D is ambiguous. Germline V gene sequence: CDR1 LNHNV, CDR2 YYDKDF (reference sequence). V was clipped by 6 bases and J by 0 bases, with 16 bases between them. This CDR3 contains 16 residues. The CDR3 sequence: CATRRRDGSSTDTQYF. CDR3 nucleotide sequence: TGTGCCACCAGACGCAGAGACGGGTCTAGCACAGATACGCAGTATTTT.

This rearrangement joins TRBV5-1 to TRBJ1-3; a possible D gene is TRBD1 (6 bases). V lost 8 bases and J 4 bases, leaving 16 bases between the germline ends. Germline V gives CDR1 SGHRS, CDR2 YFSETQ. The CDR3 sequence is 14 residues long. CDR3 in DNA: TGCGCCAGTAAGACAGGAACCTCGGGAAACACCATATATTTT. Its translation is CASKTGTSGNTIYF.

The gene calls are TRBV12-5 and TRBJ1-5; TRBD1 aligns across 11 bases. CDR3 length: 17 residues. CDR1 is LGHNT, CDR2 FRNRAP, per germline. Trimming took 4 bases from V and 6 from J; bases not matched to a gene: 11. The CDR3 DNA reads TGTGCTAGTGGTTCAGGACAGGGGGCCTGGGTGAGTCAGCCCCAGCATTTT. Protein sequence: CASGSGQGAWVSQPQHF.

This rearrangement joins TRBV13 to TRBJ2-5; 8 bases align to TRBD2. CDR3 size: 14 residues. J was trimmed by 4 bases and V by 5 bases; bases with no gene match: 6. The germline V gene has CDR1 PRHDT and CDR2 FYEKMQ (reference sequence). CDR3 residues: CASSPSGRGETQYF. CDR3 nucleotides: TGTGCCAGCAGCCCCAGCGGGAGAGGAGAGACCCAGTACTTC.

The gene calls are TRBV30 and TRBJ1-2, with D unclear. The CDR3 runs 14 residues. V lost 0 bases and J 3 bases, leaving 11 bases between the germline ends. Germline V gene lookup returns CDR1 GTSNPN and CDR2 SVGIG (reference sequence). CDR3 nucleotides: TGTGCCTGGAGTGTCGCAGGCTCCTACTATGGCTACACCTTC. Its translation: CAWSVAGSYYGYTF.

V and J are TRBV19 and TRBJ2-2; 11 nucleotides agree with TRBD1. CDR1 LNHDA and CDR2 SQIVND come from the germline V gene (reference sequence). V gave up 10 bases and J gave up 6 bases; unmatched junction bases: 7. The CDR3 runs 14 residues. The CDR3 DNA follows: TGTGCCACACCTGGGACAGGGGGAGCCGGGGAGCTGTTTTTT. Encoded protein: CATPGTGGAGELFF.